One sample yielded the 18 T cell receptor beta chains listed below, sequenced in a study of blood T cell repertoires in COVID-19. This table comes from immunoSEQ multiplex PCR, and its TCRdb copy is limited to in-frame clones, with some not included. The sample consists of fewer than 350,000 clones, approximately 88% of them appearing once. The sequencing input was PBMCs or T cells enriched from blood (not recorded which). These TCRs come from a woman aged 25 to 39 who had recovered from COVID-19.

This chain uses TRBV7-9 with TRBJ2-1; 11 positions match TRBD2. After removal of 5 bases from V and 6 bases from J, the junction contained 3 bases not matched to a gene. From germline, CDR1 is SEHNR and CDR2 FQNEAQ (reference sequence). This CDR3 has 14 residues. CDR3 amino acids: CASSLSGRANEQFF. CDR3 sequence (DNA): TGTGCCAGCAGCCTTAGCGGGAGGGCCAATGAGCAGTTCTTC.

This chain uses TRBV19 with TRBJ2-1; 9 bases line up with TRBD1. Germline CDR1 LNHDA, CDR2 SQIVND (reference sequence). The J segment lost 9 bases and the V segment lost 5 bases, leaving 11 bases of the junction unmatched. The CDR3 is 15 amino acids. The CDR3 bases are TGTGCCAGTAGTTACTGGTTCCGACAGGGGGTTGAGCAGTTCTTC. This translates into CASSYWFRQGVEQFF.

The chain has TRBV11-3 and TRBJ2-5; possible D gene TRBD2, 6 bases. V lost 5 bases and J lost 1, with 26 bases in between. In germline, CDR1 is SGHNT, CDR2 YENEEA. The length of the CDR3 is 19 residues. As DNA, the CDR3 is TGTGCCAGCAGCCCCGGACGGACTACCCTCGCACTCTTCCAAGAGACCCAGTACTTC. Translated, it gives CASSPGRTTLALFQETQYF.

V is TRBV19 and J is TRBJ1-2, with TRBD1 matching over 10 bases. V lost 0 bases to trimming and J lost 6 bases; unmatched junction nucleotides: 10. Germline CDR1 reads LNHDA; CDR2 reads SQIVND (reference sequence). This CDR3 has 17 residues. CDR3 sequence (DNA): TGTGCCAGTAGTATAGATCGATGGGGACAGGGGACTCATGGCTACACCTTC. This encodes CASSIDRWGQGTHGYTF.

The V call is TRBV4-3, the J call TRBJ1-5; TRBD1 might be the D (6 bases). Trimming pared 1 base from V and 4 bases from J, leaving 14 bases between. CDR3 length: 16 amino acids. The germline V gene has CDR1 LGHNA and CDR2 YSLEER. The CDR3 bases are TGCGCCAGCAGCCAAGCCGCAGGGGCGGTTAATCAGCCCCAGCATTTT. Its translation is CASSQAAGAVNQPQHF.

This clone occurred once. This chain connects TRBV11-2 to TRBJ1-2; D is unclear. Looked up from germline, CDR1 is SGHAT and CDR2 is FQNNGV. Trimming removed 5 bases from V and 4 bases from J, with 20 bases in between. The CDR3 runs to 16 residues. CDR3 residues: CASSRPNPGAGYGYTF. The CDR3 region has the DNA TGTGCCAGCAGCCGCCCTAACCCAGGTGCAGGCTATGGCTACACCTTC.

This chain connects TRBV30 to TRBJ1-3, with a tentative D call TRBD1 (6 bases). The CDR3 contains 15 residues. CDR1 is GTSNPN and CDR2 is SVGIG in the germline V gene (reference sequence). V was shortened by 1 base and J by 3 bases, with 13 bases between the two germline ends. CDR3 amino acids: CAWSGHGTLGNTIYF. The CDR3 coding sequence is TGTGCCTGGAGTGGGCACGGGACACTTGGAAACACCATATATTTT.

V and J are TRBV11-2 and TRBJ2-1, with D possibly matching TRBD2 (5 bases). This CDR3 contains 15 residues. Trimming removed 5 bases at V and 3 bases at J, with 14 bases between. In germline, CDR1 is SGHAT, CDR2 FQNNGV. CDR3 in DNA: TGTGCCAGCAGCCCGGGGAGTGGGCGCTACAATGAGCAGTTCTTC. This sequence encodes CASSPGSGRYNEQFF.

This clone was observed once. The chain couples TRBV6-5 to TRBJ2-5, with 9 bases aligning to TRBD2. Germline values: CDR1 MNHEY, CDR2 SVGAGI. The CDR3 is 14 residues long. J gave up 2 bases and V 5 bases, and 3 bases lay outside the gene matches. The CDR3 DNA reads TGTGCCAGCAGTCTAGCGGGGATACAAGAGACCCAGTACTTC. Residues: CASSLAGIQETQYF.

The genes are TRBV3-1 (or the pseudogene TRBV3-2) and TRBJ2-7, with TRBD1 identical over 10 bases. The CDR3 is 15 residues long. Germline assignment: CDR1 LGHDT and CDR2 YNNKEL (reference sequence). J gave up 5 bases and V 4 bases, and 8 bases lay outside the gene matches. The CDR3 coding sequence is TGTGCCAGCAGCCTTCAGGACAGGGGGGCTGACGAGCAGTACTTC. This encodes CASSLQDRGADEQYF.

This rearrangement joins TRBV19 to TRBJ2-1, with D possibly matching TRBD1 (6 bases). The CDR3 consists of 17 residues. Germline lookup yields CDR1 LNHDA and CDR2 SQIVND (reference sequence). V lost 3 bases, J lost 7 bases, and 22 bases lay in between. CDR3 sequence (DNA): TGTGCCAGTAGTATTTCCAGGGGTCCTTATTCCCAAAATGAGCAGTTCTTC. Its protein is CASSISRGPYSQNEQFF.

The V and J genes are TRBV3-1 (or the pseudogene TRBV3-2) and TRBJ1-1, with TRBD1 matching over 11 bases. The germline V gene encodes CDR1 LGHDT and CDR2 YNNKEL (reference sequence). The CDR3 has 14 residues. After removal of 4 bases from V and 3 bases from J, the junction contained 1 base not matched to a gene. CDR3 protein: CASSLGQGDTEAFF. The CDR3 DNA follows: TGTGCCAGCAGCCTGGGACAGGGGGACACTGAAGCTTTCTTT.

This rearrangement joins TRBV7-9 to TRBJ2-7; D gene ambiguous. Per the germline V gene, CDR1 is SEHNR and CDR2 is FQNEAQ (reference sequence). The length of the CDR3 is 14 residues. The V end lost 1 base, the J end lost 2 bases, and 9 bases lay between the germline ends. CDR3 in DNA: TGTGCCAGCAGCTTAGTCCCAGACACCTACGAGCAGTACTTC. Protein: CASSLVPDTYEQYF.

J is TRBJ2-5 and V is TRBV19; TRBD2 agrees at 8 bases. V was clipped by 7 bases and J by 4 bases; unmatched bases: 11. Germline CDR1 is LNHDA and CDR2 is SQIVND (reference sequence). CDR3 length equals 15 residues. The DNA for the CDR3 is TGTGCCAGTACCCCACACGGGGGGGCCCGAGAGACCCAGTACTTC. Its protein is CASTPHGGARETQYF.

Only a few counts were recorded for this clone. The J gene is TRBJ1-6, the V gene TRBV12-1. TRBV12-1 is annotated as a pseudogene. The length of the CDR3 is 15 residues. The CDR3 DNA sequence: TGTGCCAGCAGCTTCGACCGGGGAAGGCAATCACCCCTCCACTTT. It specifies CASSFDRGRQSPLHF.

This chain joins TRBV27 and TRBJ1-3; 10 bases line up with TRBD1. The CDR3 is 16 residues long. Unmatched junction bases numbered 8, after V lost 5 bases and J lost 4 bases. Germline values: CDR1 MNHEY, CDR2 SMNVEV (reference sequence). CDR3 in DNA: TGTGCCAGCAGTCAACGACAGGGGGCGCGCGGAAACACCATATATTTT. Translated, it gives CASSQRQGARGNTIYF.

This chain connects TRBV7-8 to TRBJ2-7, with a tentative D call TRBD1 (6 bases). Trimming cost V 6 bases and J 0 bases, with 12 bases left between them. In germline, CDR1 is SGHVS, CDR2 FQNEAQ. The CDR3 length is 14 residues. CDR3 amino acids: CASSMGASSYEQYF. CDR3 DNA: TGTGCCAGCAGTATGGGGGCCTCCTCCTACGAGCAGTACTTC.

This clone was recorded once. This sequence joins TRBV6-2 or TRBV6-3 and TRBJ2-5; weak D call: TRBD2 (5 bases). Trimming pared 2 bases from V and 4 bases from J, leaving 5 bases between. Germline-derived CDR1 and CDR2 are MNHEY and SVGEGT. The CDR3 totals 12 residues. As DNA, the CDR3 is TGTGCCAGCAGTTACGGAGGAGAGACCCAGTACTTC. Translation: CASSYGGETQYF.